The sequence of this T cell receptor (beta chain) was determined in a study of blood T cell repertoires in COVID-19. The wider study: Italy, Spain and the United States were the sources of the convalescent and acute COVID-19 samples. Sample material is recorded as cDNA or gDNA derived from T cells, B-cell-depleted T cells, or PBMCs.

Per the authors' pipeline: Estimation of nucleated cell counts relied on the amplification of reference gene primers. This table comes from immunoSEQ multiplex PCR, and its TCRdb copy is limited to in-frame clones, with some not included. The DNA gave D and trimming, while V, J and clone size come from that table. The table has 95,000 to 150,000 clones, approximately 85% seen once. V was trimmed by 6 bases and J by 3 bases, leaving 4 bases between them. CDR1 and CDR2 (germline): SGHTA, FQGTGA. The CDR3 has 11 amino acids. Patients from Seattle were sampled longitudinally, starting during active infection.

The receptor was derived from a man between 25 and 39 years old with COVID-19, enrolled during active disease. The chain carries TRBV7-3 and TRBJ2-3; no firm D call. The sequencing sample was made of peripheral blood. CDR3 region: CASSYTDTQYF. The CDR3 DNA sequence: TGTGCCAGCAGTTATACAGATACGCAGTATTTT.